This TCR beta chain was captured by sequencing in a study of blood T cell repertoires in COVID-19. Study background: Material from acute and convalescent COVID-19 was sourced from the United States, Italy and Spain. The analysed material was cDNA or gDNA that came from T cells, B-cell-depleted T cells, or PBMCs.

Per the study methods: Amplification of reference gene primers was used by the study to estimate nucleated cell counts. Profiled with immunoSEQ multiplex PCR; TCRdb holds only in-frame clones, not every one. V, J and clone size reflect that table, while D and trimming were determined from the DNA. The table includes about 200,000 clones, around nine tenths detected once. V shed 3 bases and J shed 3 bases, with 6 bases lying between them. CDR1 and CDR2 (germline): SGHAT, FQNNGV. The CDR3 runs 12 residues. The chain is built from TRBV11-2 and TRBJ2-7; D is uncertain. Sequencing input: peripheral blood. This TCR was recovered from a man in his 60s with acute or convalescent COVID-19. The CDR3: CASSFSSYEQYF. In DNA, the CDR3 is TGTGCCAGCAGCTTCTCTAGCTACGAGCAGTACTTC.